This record looks at one T cell receptor (beta chain) sequence and its context. The sample is drawn from a study of shared clonotypes between healthy human individuals. This table comes from immunoSEQ multiplex PCR, and its TCRdb copy is limited to in-frame clones, with some not included. The sample shows hundreds of thousands of clones, 95% of them seen only once. Naive CD8 populations comprised CD45RO-negative cells positively selected for CCR7, excluding terminally differentiated effector memory CD45RA+ cells. V lost 7 bases and J lost 0, with 7 bases in between. The CDR3 totals 13 residues. Germline V gives CDR1 SGHRS, CDR2 YFSETQ.

This clonotype originated in a woman aged 25-40 years in good health. Source material: naive CD8+ T cells sorted from blood. The rearrangement joins TRBV5-1 to TRBJ2-2; D uncertain. The CDR3 bases are TGCGCCAGCGGGATCTCGAACACCGGGGAGCTGTTTTTT. This encodes CASGISNTGELFF.